A selection of T cell receptor beta chains follows, all from one sample in a study of a mutant IDH1 vaccine in newly diagnosed glioma. Assay: immunoSEQ multiplex PCR; the TCRdb copy retains only in-frame clones and omits some. The repertoire includes some 54,000 clones, around four fifths of them detected once, and roughly 4% sits in the top ten. These receptors have no identified antigens. Here the sequenced sample was PBMCs, taken from a glioma patient whose treatment included an IDH1 peptide vaccine. The receptors derive from a young woman with glioma. Both conserved end residues are part of each CDR3. A D gene is named only where the DNA matches it firmly. Clone size is given for some rows only: seen once, a few or many times, or a class if the clone is expanded.

>TRBV10-3|-|TRBJ2-7|-
CAISEPGTLSYEQYF
TGTGCCATCAGTGAACCCGGGACACTCTCCTACGAGCAGTACTTC
>TRBV2|-|TRBJ1-1|TRBD1
CASSPRRGQRGTEAFF
TGTGCCAGCAGCCCCCGAAGGGGACAGAGGGGCACTGAAGCTTTCTTT
>TRBV7-2|-|TRBJ1-2|-
CASSLAGQNYGYTF
TGTGCCAGCAGCTTAGCGGGACAAAACTATGGCTACACCTTC
>TRBV6-5|-|TRBJ2-2|-
CASSYMAGTGELFF
TGTGCCAGCAGTTACATGGCGGGCACCGGGGAGCTGTTTTTT
>TRBV9|-|TRBJ2-3|-
CASSVEGGRTDTQYF
TGTGCCAGCAGCGTAGAGGGGGGGCGGACAGATACGCAGTATTTT
>TRBV9|-|TRBJ2-1|TRBD2
CASSVGMAGENVDEQFF
TGTGCCAGCAGCGTAGGGATGGCGGGGGAGAACGTGGATGAGCAGTTCTTC
>TRBV4-3|-|TRBJ1-2|-
CASSPRPSNYGYTF
TGCGCCAGCAGCCCGAGGCCCTCCAACTATGGCTACACCTTC
>TRBV5-6|-|TRBJ2-3|-
CASSLDVGTTDTQYF
TGTGCCAGCAGCTTGGATGTGGGTACGACAGATACGCAGTATTTT
>TRBV6-1|once|TRBJ2-7|TRBD2
CATSAGLSYEQYF
TGTGCCACCTCAGCGGGACTATCTTACGAGCAGTACTTC
>TRBV7-3|-|TRBJ1-1|-
CASSGNTEAFF
TGTGCCAGCAGCGGGAACACTGAAGCTTTCTTT
>TRBV5-6|-|TRBJ1-4|-
CASSFQTGHRWATNEKLFF
TGTGCCAGCAGCTTCCAAACAGGGCATCGGTGGGCAACTAATGAAAAACTGTTTTTT
>TRBV27|-|TRBJ2-7|-
CASRPEGGFYEQYF
TGTGCCAGCAGGCCAGAGGGAGGATTCTACGAGCAGTACTTC